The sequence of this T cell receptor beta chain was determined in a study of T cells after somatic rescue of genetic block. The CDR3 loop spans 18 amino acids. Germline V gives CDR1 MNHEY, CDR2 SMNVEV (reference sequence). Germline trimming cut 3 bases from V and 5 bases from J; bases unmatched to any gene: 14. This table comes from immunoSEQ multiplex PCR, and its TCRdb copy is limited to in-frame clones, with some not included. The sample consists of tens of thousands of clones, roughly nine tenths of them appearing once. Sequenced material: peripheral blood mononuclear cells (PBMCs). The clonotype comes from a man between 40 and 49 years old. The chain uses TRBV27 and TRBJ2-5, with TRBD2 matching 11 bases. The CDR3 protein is CASSLGRLAGSRRETQYF. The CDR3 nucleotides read TGTGCCAGCAGTTTGGGACGACTAGCGGGATCGCGGCGGGAGACCCAGTACTTC.